These 7 T cell receptor beta chains were sequenced from one sample in a study of HIV-infected children after antiretroviral therapy interruption. RNA-based 3' RACE libraries used unique molecular identifiers. A single record per CDR3 protein comes from TCRdb applying MiXCR to the 3' RACE reads. The table includes some 7,300 distinct CDR3 sequences, more than 15% detected once. The treatment was: PENTA 11 planned treatment interruption arm or continuous ART arm. The sequencing here drew on CD45RO+ CD8+ T cells from PBMCs, pooled from several time points, taken from a donor given antiretroviral therapy, either interrupted or continuous. The subset was: memory CD8+ CD45RO+ CD45RA- T cells. The source of these receptors is a pool of human donors with HIV.

A few counts support this clonotype. This chain uses TRBV27 with TRBJ2-2; 8 positions agree with TRBD2. V trimming: 6 bases; J trimming: 4 bases; junction bases outside the gene matches: 10. This CDR3 has 16 amino acids. The germline gives CDR1 MNHEY, CDR2 SMNVEV (reference sequence). In DNA form, the CDR3 reads TGTGCCAGCAGAGGACTAGCCGCCAAAATCACCGGGGAGCTGTTTTTT. It yields the protein CASRGLAAKITGELFF.

This clonotype was picked up many times. The chain has TRBV11-2 and TRBJ2-7; a possible D gene is TRBD2 (7 bases). V was cut by 5 bases and J by 0 bases, with 14 bases left in between. CDR3 size: 15 residues. From germline, CDR1 is SGHAT and CDR2 FQNNGV. The DNA of the CDR3 is TGTGCCAGCAGCCCTGGGGGGGGCCCCTCCTACGAGCAGTACTTC. Its protein product is CASSPGGGPSYEQYF.

This clonotype is classed as medium-sized (0.01 to 0.1%). This sequence joins TRBV11-2 and TRBJ2-7, with D possibly matching TRBD2 (6 bases). The V gene's germline CDR1 is SGHAT and CDR2 FQNNGV. The CDR3 extends over 14 amino acids. Deletions cut 3 bases from V and 6 bases from J, with 15 bases between. For the CDR3, the DNA is TGTGCCAGCAGCTTCCTGGGGGGAATCCGCGAGCAGTACTTC. It is translated as CASSFLGGIREQYF.

Ten or more counts support this clonotype. V is TRBV19 and J is TRBJ1-1; no clear D gene. Germline assignment: CDR1 LNHDA and CDR2 SQIVND (reference sequence). CDR3 length: 12 amino acids. V shed 10 bases and J shed 1 base, with 10 bases lying between them. The CDR3 coding sequence is TGTGCCACCGTAAATAAGAACACTGAAGCTTTCTTT. As protein: CATVNKNTEAFF. Full variable domain (outside the CDR3, taken from reference TRBV19 and TRBJ1-1): DGGITQSPKYLFRKEGQNVTLSCEQNLNHDAMYWYRQDPGQGLRLIYYSQIVNDFQKGDIAEGYSVSREKKESFPLTVTSAQKNPTAFYLCATVNKNTEAFFGQGTRLTVV.

This clonotype was counted ten times or more. The chain is built from TRBV7-3 and TRBJ1-1; no firm D call. The CDR3 runs 15 residues. Germline CDR1 reads SGHTA; CDR2 reads FQGTGA. V was pared by 1 base and J by 0 bases, with 9 bases between. CDR3 in amino acids: CASSLKSGMNTEAFF. CDR3 DNA sequence: TGTGCCAGCAGCTTAAAGTCAGGCATGAACACTGAAGCTTTCTTT.

Ten or more counts support this clonotype. The rearrangement links TRBV11-2 to TRBJ2-3; D is ambiguous. Germline assignment: CDR1 SGHAT and CDR2 FQNNGV. V was trimmed by 1 base and J by 10 bases, leaving 9 bases between them. The CDR3 runs 12 residues. Written as DNA, the CDR3 is TGTGCCAGCAGCTTAGCGCTTCCTGCGCAGTATTTT. It codes for CASSLALPAQYF.

Details on this clonotype: Its ends do not fully match the called genes, so a read error is possible. J is TRBJ2-1 and V is TRBV7-6, with TRBD2 matching over 9 bases. This CDR3 region has 14 residues. CDR1 is SGHVS and CDR2 is FNYEAQ in the germline V gene. The CDR3 bases are TGTGCCAGCAGTTTAGCGGGAGAAGGTTATGAGCAGTTCTTC. It codes for CASSLAGEGYEQFF.